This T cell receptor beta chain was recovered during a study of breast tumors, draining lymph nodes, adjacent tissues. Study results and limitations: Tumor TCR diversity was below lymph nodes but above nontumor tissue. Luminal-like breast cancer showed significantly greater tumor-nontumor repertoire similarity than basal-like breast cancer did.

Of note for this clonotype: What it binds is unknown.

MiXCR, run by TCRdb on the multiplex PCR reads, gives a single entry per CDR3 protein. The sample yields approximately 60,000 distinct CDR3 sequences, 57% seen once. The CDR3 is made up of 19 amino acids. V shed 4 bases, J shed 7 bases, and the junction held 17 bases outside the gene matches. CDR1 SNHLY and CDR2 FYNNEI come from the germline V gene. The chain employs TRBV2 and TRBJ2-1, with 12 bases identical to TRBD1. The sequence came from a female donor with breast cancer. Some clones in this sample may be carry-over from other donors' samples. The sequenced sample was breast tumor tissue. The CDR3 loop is CASSGGQPGQGADTNEQFF. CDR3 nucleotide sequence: TGTGCCAGCAGTGGTGGACAGCCGGGACAGGGGGCAGATACAAATGAGCAGTTCTTC.